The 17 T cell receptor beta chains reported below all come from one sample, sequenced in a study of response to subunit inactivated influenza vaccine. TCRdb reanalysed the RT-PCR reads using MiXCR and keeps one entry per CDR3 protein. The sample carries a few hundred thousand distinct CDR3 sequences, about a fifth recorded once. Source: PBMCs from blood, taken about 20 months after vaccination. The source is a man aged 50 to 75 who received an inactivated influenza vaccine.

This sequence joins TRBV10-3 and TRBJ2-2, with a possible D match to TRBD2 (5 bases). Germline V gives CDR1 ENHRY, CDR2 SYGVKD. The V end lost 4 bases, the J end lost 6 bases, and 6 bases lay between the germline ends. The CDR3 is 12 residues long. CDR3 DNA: TGTGCCATCAGTGCGGGATCCGGGGAGCTGTTTTTT. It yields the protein CAISAGSGELFF.

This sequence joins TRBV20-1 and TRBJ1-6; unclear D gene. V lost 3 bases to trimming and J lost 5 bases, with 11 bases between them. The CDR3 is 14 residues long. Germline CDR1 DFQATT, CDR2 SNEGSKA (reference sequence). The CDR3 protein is CSASRGPNNSPLHF. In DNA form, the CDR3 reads TGCAGTGCTAGCCGGGGTCCCAATAATTCACCCCTCCACTTT.

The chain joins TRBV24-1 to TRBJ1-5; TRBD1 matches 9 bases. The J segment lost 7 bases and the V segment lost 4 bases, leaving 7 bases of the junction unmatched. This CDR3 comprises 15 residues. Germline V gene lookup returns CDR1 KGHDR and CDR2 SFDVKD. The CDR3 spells CATSDPGTGQQPQHF. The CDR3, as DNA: TGTGCCACCAGTGACCCCGGGACAGGGCAACAGCCCCAGCATTTT.

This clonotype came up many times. DNA of the CDR3: TGTGCCAGCAGTCGACAGTCCTATCCTGAAAAACTGTTTTTT. Encoded protein: CASSRQSYPEKLFF. V and J are TRBV6-1 and TRBJ1-4; the D gene is possibly TRBD1 (5 bases). Trimming removed 5 bases at V and 7 bases at J, with 14 bases between. CDR3 length: 14 amino acids. The germline V gene encodes CDR1 MNHNS and CDR2 SASEGT.

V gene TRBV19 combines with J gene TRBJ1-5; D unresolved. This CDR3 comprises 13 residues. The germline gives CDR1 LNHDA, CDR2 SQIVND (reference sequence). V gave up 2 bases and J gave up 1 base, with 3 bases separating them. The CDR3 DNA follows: TGTGCCAGTAGTATAAAAAGCAATCAGCCCCAGCATTTT. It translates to CASSIKSNQPQHF.

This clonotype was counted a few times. The CDR3 reads CASRMTGNTEAFF. The CDR3, as DNA: TGTGCCAGCAGGATGACGGGAAACACTGAAGCTTTCTTT. The chain recombines TRBV5-5 with TRBJ1-1; D is unclear. The ends were cut back, 5 bases at V and 2 bases at J, with 10 bases in the middle. CDR1 and CDR2 from the germline V gene are SGHKS and YYEKEE (reference sequence). The CDR3 extends over 13 amino acids.

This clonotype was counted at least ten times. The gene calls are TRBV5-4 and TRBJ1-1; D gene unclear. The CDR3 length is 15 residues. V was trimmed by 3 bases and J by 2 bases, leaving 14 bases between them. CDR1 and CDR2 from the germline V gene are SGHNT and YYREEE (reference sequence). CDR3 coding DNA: TGTGCCAGCAGCTGGGCGGGAGTTCAAAACACTGAAGCTTTCTTT. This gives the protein CASSWAGVQNTEAFF.

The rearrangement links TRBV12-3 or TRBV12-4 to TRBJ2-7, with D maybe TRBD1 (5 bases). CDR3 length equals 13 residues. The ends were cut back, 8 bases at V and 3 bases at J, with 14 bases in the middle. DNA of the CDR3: TGTGCCAGCGGAGACAGCTTGGTCTACGAGCAGTACTTC. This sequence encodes CASGDSLVYEQYF.

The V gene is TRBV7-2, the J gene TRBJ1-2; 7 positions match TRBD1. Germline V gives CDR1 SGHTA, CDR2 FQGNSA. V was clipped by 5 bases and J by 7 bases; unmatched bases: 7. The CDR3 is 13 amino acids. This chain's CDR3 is CASSGRQGGGYTF. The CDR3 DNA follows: TGTGCCAGCAGCGGGAGACAGGGTGGTGGCTACACCTTC.

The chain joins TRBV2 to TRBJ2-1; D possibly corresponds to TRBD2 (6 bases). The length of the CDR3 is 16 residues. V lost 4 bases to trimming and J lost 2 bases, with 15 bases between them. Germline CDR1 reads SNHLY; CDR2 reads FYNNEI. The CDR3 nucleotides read TGTGCCAGCAGTGGGACTATTACCCTCGCCTACAATGAGCAGTTCTTC. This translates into CASSGTITLAYNEQFF.

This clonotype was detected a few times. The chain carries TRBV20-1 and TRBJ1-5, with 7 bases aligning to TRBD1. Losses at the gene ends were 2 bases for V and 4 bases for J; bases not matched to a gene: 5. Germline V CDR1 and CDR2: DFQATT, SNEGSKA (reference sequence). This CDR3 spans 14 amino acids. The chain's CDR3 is CSARSLRGNQPQHF. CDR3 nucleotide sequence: TGCAGTGCTAGATCACTCAGGGGGAATCAGCCCCAGCATTTT.

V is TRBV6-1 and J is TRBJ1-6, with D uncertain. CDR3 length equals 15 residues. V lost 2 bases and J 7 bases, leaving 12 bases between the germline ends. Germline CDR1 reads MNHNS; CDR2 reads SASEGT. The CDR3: CASSEMRVQNSPLHF. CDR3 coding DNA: TGTGCCAGCAGTGAAATGAGAGTCCAGAATTCACCCCTCCACTTT.

The CDR3 protein is CASSLVVGAGEKLFF. DNA of the CDR3: TGCGCCAGCAGCTTGGTGGTCGGGGCGGGTGAAAAACTGTTTTTT. The chain joins TRBV5-1 to TRBJ1-4; maybe TRBD1 (5 bases). From germline, CDR1 is SGHRS and CDR2 YFSETQ. V was cut by 0 bases and J by 7 bases, with 13 bases left in between. The CDR3 runs to 15 residues.

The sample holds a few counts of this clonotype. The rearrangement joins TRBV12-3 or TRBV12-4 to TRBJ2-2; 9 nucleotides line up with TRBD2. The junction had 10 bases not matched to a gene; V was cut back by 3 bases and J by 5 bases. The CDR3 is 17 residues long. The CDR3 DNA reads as TGTGCCAGCAGTTTTAGGAGGCGGGAGGGGCCAACCGGGGAGCTGTTTTTT. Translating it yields CASSFRRREGPTGELFF.

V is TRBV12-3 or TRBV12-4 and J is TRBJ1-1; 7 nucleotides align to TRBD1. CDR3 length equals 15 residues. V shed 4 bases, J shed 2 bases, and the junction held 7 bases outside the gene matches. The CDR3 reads CASSSYRGINTEAFF. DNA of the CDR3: TGTGCCAGCAGTTCATACAGGGGTATCAACACTGAAGCTTTCTTT.

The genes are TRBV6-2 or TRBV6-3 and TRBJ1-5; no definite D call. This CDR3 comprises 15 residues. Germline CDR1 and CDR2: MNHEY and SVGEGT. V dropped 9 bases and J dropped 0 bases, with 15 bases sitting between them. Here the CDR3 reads CASSGGLNSNQPQHF. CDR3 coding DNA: TGTGCCAGTTCGGGCGGCCTGAATAGCAATCAGCCCCAGCATTTT.

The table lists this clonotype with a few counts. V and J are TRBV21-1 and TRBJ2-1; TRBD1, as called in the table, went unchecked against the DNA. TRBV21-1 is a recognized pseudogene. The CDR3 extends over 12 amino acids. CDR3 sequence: CASRPTQGEQFF. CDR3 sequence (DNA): TGTGCCAGCAGGCCAACACAGGGAGAGCAGTTCTTC.